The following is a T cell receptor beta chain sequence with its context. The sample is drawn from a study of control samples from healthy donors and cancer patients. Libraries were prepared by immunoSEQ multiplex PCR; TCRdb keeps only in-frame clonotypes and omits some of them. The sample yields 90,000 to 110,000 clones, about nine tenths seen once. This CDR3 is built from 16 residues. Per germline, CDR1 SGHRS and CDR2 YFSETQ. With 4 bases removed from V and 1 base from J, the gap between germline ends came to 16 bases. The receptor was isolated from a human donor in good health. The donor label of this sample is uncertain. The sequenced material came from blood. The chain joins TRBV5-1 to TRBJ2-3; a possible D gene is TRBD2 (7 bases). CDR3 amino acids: CASSPRGGVGTDTQYF. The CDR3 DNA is TGCGCCAGCAGCCCGAGGGGGGGCGTGGGCACAGATACGCAGTATTTT.